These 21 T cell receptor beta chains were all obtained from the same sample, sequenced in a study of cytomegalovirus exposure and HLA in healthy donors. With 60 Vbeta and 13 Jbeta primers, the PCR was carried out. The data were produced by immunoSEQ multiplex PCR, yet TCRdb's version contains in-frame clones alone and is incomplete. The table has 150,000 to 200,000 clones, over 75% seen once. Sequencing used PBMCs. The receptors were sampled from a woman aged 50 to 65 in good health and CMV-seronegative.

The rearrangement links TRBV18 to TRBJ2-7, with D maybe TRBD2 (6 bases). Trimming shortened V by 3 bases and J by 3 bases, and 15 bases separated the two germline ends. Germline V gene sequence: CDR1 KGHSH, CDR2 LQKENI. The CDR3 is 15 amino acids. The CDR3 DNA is TGTGCCAGCTCACCCTCAAGGGGAGGAGGCTACGAGCAGTACTTC. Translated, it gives CASSPSRGGGYEQYF.

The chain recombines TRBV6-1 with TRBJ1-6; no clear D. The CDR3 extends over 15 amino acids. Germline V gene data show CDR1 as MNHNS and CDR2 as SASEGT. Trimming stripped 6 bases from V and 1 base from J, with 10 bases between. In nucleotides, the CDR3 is TGTGCCAGCAGATCTCAGGTTTCCTATAATTCACCCCTCCACTTT. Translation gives CASRSQVSYNSPLHF.

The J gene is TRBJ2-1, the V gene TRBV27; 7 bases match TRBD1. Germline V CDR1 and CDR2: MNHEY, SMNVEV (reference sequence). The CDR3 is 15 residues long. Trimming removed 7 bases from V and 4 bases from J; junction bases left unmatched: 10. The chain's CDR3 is CASTISGTVYNEQFF. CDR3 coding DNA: TGTGCCAGCACCATATCCGGGACAGTGTACAATGAGCAGTTCTTC.

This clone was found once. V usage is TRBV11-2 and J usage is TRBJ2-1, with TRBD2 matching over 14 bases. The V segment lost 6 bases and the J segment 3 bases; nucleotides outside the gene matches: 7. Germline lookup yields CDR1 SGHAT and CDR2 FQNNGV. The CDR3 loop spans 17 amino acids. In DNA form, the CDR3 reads TGTGCCAGCAGTTCACCGGGACTAGCGGGAGTCTACAATGAGCAGTTCTTC. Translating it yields CASSSPGLAGVYNEQFF. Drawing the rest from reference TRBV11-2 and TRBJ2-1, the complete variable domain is EAGVAQSPRYKIIEKRQSVAFWCNPISGHATLYWYQQILGQGPKLLIQFQNNGVVDDSQLPKDRFSAERLKGVDSTLKIQPAKLEDSAVYLCASSSPGLAGVYNEQFFGPGTRLTVL.

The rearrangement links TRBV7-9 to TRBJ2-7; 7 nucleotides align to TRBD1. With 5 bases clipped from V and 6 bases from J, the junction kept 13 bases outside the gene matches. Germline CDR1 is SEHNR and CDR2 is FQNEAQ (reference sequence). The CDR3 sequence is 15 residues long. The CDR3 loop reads CASSGDSQSSSEQYF. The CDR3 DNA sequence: TGTGCCAGCAGCGGGGACAGCCAGTCGAGTAGCGAGCAGTACTTC.

The CDR3 DNA is TGTGCCAGCAGCTTAGTTAGCACTGAAGCTTTCTTT. It encodes CASSLVSTEAFF. The chain links TRBV11-2 to TRBJ1-1, with unresolved D. V was trimmed by 1 base and J by 4 bases, leaving 4 bases between them. This CDR3 comprises 12 residues. Germline CDR1 reads SGHAT; CDR2 reads FQNNGV.

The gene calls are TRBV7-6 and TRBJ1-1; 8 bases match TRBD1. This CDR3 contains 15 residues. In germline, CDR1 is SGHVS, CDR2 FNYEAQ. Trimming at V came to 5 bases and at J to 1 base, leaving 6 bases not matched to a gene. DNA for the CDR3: TGTGCCAGCAGCGCGACAGGGGCGTGGAACACTGAAGCTTTCTTT. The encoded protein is CASSATGAWNTEAFF.

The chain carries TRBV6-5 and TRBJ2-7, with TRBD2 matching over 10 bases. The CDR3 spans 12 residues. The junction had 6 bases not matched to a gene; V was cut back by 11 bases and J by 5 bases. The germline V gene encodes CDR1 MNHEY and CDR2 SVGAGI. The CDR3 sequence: CASGTSVDEQYF. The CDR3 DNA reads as TGTGCCTCCGGGACTAGCGTCGACGAGCAGTACTTC.

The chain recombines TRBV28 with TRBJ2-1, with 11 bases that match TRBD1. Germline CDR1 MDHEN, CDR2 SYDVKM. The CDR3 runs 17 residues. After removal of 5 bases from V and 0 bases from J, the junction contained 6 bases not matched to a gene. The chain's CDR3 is CASSRTGGPPSYNEQFF. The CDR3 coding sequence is TGTGCCAGCAGTAGGACAGGGGGCCCACCCTCCTACAATGAGCAGTTCTTC.

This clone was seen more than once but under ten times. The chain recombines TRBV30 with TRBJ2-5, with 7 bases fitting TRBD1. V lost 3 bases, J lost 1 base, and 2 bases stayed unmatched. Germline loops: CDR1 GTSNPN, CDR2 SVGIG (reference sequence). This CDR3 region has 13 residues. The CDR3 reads CAWSWDSQETQYF. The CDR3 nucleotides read TGTGCCTGGAGCTGGGACAGCCAAGAGACCCAGTACTTC.

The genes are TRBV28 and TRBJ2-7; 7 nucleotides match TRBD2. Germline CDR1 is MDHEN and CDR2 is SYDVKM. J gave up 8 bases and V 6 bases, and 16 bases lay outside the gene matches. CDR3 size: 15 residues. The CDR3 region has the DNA TGTGCCAGCAGGGCCGCCTTAGCGGGCGTTAAGAAGCAGTACTTC. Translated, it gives CASRAALAGVKKQYF.

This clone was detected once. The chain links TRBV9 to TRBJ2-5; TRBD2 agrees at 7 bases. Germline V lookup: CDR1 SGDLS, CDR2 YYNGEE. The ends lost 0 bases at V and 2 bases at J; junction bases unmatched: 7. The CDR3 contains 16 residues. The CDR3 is CASSVEGGSWQETQYF. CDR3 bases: TGTGCCAGCAGCGTAGAGGGCGGGAGCTGGCAAGAGACCCAGTACTTC.

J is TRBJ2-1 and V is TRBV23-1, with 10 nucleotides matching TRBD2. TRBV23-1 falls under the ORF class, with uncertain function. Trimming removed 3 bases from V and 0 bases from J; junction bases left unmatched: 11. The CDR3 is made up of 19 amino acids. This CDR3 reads CASSQSGRAIVHSYNEQFF. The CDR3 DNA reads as TGCGCCAGCAGTCAGAGCGGGAGGGCCATAGTACACTCCTACAATGAGCAGTTCTTC.

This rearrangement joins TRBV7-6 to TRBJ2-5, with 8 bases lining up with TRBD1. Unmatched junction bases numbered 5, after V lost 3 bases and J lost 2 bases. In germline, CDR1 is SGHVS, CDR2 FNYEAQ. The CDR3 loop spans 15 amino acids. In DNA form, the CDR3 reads TGTGCCAGCAGCTTGGCCAGGGGGCGGCAAGAGACCCAGTACTTC. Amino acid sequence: CASSLARGRQETQYF. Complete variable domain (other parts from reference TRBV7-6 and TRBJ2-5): GAGVSQSPRYKVTKRGQDVALRCDPISGHVSLYWYRQALGQGPEFLTYFNYEAQQDKSGLPNDRFSAERPEGSISTLTIQRTEQRDSAMYRCASSLARGRQETQYFGPGTRLLVL.

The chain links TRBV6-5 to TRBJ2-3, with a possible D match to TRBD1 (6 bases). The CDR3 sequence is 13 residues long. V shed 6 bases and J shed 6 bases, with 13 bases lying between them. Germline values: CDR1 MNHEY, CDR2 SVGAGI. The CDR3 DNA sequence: TGTGCCAGCAGGACTCACAGGGAGGATACGCAGTATTTT. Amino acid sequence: CASRTHREDTQYF.

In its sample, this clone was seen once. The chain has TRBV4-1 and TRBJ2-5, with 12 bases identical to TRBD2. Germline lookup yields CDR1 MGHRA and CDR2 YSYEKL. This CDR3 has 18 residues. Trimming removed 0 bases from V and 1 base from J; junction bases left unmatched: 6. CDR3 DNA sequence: TGCGCCAGCAGCCAAGAACCTACTAGCGGGAGGTTCCAAGAGACCCAGTACTTC. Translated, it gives CASSQEPTSGRFQETQYF.

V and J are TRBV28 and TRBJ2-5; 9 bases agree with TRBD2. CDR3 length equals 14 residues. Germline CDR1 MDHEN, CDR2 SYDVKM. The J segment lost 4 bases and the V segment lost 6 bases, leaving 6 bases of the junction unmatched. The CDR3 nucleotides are TGTGCCAGCAGCAAGCGGGGGGCCGGAGAGACCCAGTACTTC. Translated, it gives CASSKRGAGETQYF.

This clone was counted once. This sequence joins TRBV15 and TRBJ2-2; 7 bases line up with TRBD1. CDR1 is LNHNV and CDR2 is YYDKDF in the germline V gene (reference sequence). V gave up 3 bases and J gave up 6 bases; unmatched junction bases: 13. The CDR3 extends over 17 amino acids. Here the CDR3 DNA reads TGTGCCACCAGCAGCCGGATGACAGGGCTTGAGGCCGGGGAGCTGTTTTTT. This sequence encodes CATSSRMTGLEAGELFF.

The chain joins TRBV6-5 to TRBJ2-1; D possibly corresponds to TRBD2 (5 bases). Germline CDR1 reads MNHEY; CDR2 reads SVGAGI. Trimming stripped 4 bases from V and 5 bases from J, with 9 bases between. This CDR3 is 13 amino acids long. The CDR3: CASSFGLDNEQFF. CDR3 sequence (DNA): TGTGCCAGCAGTTTCGGACTGGACAATGAGCAGTTCTTC.

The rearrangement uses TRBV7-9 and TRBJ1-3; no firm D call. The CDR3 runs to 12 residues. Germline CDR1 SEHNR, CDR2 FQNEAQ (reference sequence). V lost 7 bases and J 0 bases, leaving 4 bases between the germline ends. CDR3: CASTSSGNTIYF. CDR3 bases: TGTGCCAGCACCAGCTCTGGAAACACCATATATTTT.

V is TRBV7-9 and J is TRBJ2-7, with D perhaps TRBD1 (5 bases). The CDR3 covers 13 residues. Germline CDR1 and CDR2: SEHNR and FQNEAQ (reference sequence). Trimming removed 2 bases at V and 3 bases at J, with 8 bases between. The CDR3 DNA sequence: TGTGCCAGCAGCTTAAAGGGGAACTACGAGCAGTACTTC. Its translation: CASSLKGNYEQYF.